A single sample is the source of the 2 T cell receptor beta chains below, sequenced in a study of low-dose radiotherapy and immunotherapy resistance in tumors. Time point described: before trial treatment. Alpha- and beta-chain coverage of first-strand cDNA came from TRAV- and TRBV-specific primers. A roughly 20-cycle PCR with a constant-region primer and V-primer adapter amplified TCRs. TCRdb processed the reads anew with MiXCR; each CDR3 protein has one entry. The sample carries more than 45,000 distinct CDR3 sequences, around 25% recorded once. The specimen comprised PBMCs, sampled before treatment. The receptors here all came from a male donor with prostate cancer.

Ten or more counts support this clonotype. The J gene is TRBJ2-5, the V gene TRBV5-1, with 12 positions matching TRBD2. The length of the CDR3 is 15 residues. V was clipped by 6 bases and J by 2 bases; unmatched bases: 5. Germline CDR1 is SGHRS and CDR2 is YFSETQ. DNA of the CDR3: TGCGCCAGCAAGGGACTAGCGGGTTATCAAGAGACCCAGTACTTC. It is translated as CASKGLAGYQETQYF. Full variable domain (rest looked up from reference TRBV5-1 and TRBJ2-5): KAGVTQTPRYLIKTRGQQVTLSCSPISGHRSVSWYQQTPGQGLQFLFEYFSETQRNKGNFPGRFSGRQFSNSRSEMNVSTLELGDSALYLCASKGLAGYQETQYFGPGTRLLVL.

This clonotype was found many times. The chain employs TRBV2 and TRBJ1-4; D perhaps matches TRBD1 (5 bases). V lost 0 bases, J lost 5 bases, and 10 bases lay in between. The CDR3 loop spans 15 amino acids. Per the germline V gene, CDR1 is SNHLY and CDR2 is FYNNEI. DNA for the CDR3: TGTGCCAGCAGTGAAGCGGGGGGTCGGAATGAAAAACTGTTTTTT. Translating gives CASSEAGGRNEKLFF.